This T cell receptor (beta chain) is from a study of Graves' ophthalmopathy and Graves' hyperthyroidism. The authors amplified TCR beta CDR3 regions, and they did so from RNA transcripts for repertoire sequencing. A first-round RT-PCR used HTBI primers, followed by a second-round multiplex PCR. Via MiXCR, TCRdb re-called the multiplex PCR reads, giving one row per CDR3 protein. The table shows just over 400,000 distinct CDR3 sequences, with around 21% occurring only once. The CDR3 is 16 amino acids. Trimming removed 6 bases from V and 2 bases from J; junction bases left unmatched: 7. The germline V gene has CDR1 MNHEY and CDR2 SVGEGT.

The receptor was isolated from a woman aged 18-30 years with stable Graves' hyperthyroidism. The sequencing input was peripheral blood. This chain joins TRBV6-2 or TRBV6-3 and TRBJ2-2; 9 bases align to TRBD1. CDR3 sequence: CASRPQGALNTGELFF. CDR3 DNA: TGTGCCAGCAGGCCACAGGGGGCCCTTAACACCGGGGAGCTGTTTTTT.